Below, 18 T cell receptor beta chains from the same sample are listed, as sequenced in a study of spatial heterogeneity in lung cancer. TCRdb fed the 5' RACE reads into MiXCR, producing one record per CDR3 protein. The table has about 8,600 distinct CDR3 sequences, 3.5% to 5.5% seen once. The sample's time point: sample taken at primary tumor resection. No cells were sorted before sequencing. The whole RNA sequenced was extracted from tumor, nontumor lung or frozen PBMC. The sequenced sample was PBMCs, obtained at surgery. The origin of the receptors is a male donor with early-stage non-small cell lung cancer.

This clonotype was picked up many times. Since it is a stray read in a library aimed at alpha chains, this beta chain has a size that is not meaningful. The chain uses TRBV6-6 and TRBJ1-1; D is unresolved. V was trimmed by 2 bases and J by 12 bases, leaving 16 bases between them. The CDR3 sequence is 13 residues long. Looked up from germline, CDR1 is MNHNY and CDR2 is SVGAGI (reference sequence). This chain's CDR3 is CASSYPPPEHTFF. The CDR3 nucleotides are TGTGCCAGCAGTTACCCGCCACCTGAACATACTTTCTTT.

At least ten counts were recorded for this clonotype. The library was built for alpha chains, so this beta chain is an off-target read and its size means little. The chain is built from TRBV9 and TRBJ2-7; TRBD2 agrees at 14 bases. CDR1 is SGDLS, CDR2 YYNGEE, per germline. J lost 3 bases, V lost 0 bases, and 5 bases had no gene match. CDR3 length: 17 residues. The CDR3 sequence: CASSVGGLAGGLYEQYF. The CDR3, as DNA: TGTGCCAGCAGCGTAGGAGGACTAGCGGGGGGCCTCTACGAGCAGTACTTC.

The sample holds a few counts of this clonotype. Within a library made for alpha chains, this beta chain is off target, and its count is uninformative. The rearrangement uses TRBV7-9 and TRBJ2-6, with 8 bases aligning to TRBD1. CDR1 and CDR2 (germline): SEHNR, FQNEAQ (reference sequence). The CDR3 totals 16 residues. The junction had 7 bases not matched to a gene; V was cut back by 5 bases and J by 4 bases. The CDR3 sequence is CASSTGQGEGANVLTF. In DNA form, the CDR3 reads TGTGCCAGCAGCACCGGACAGGGAGAAGGGGCCAACGTCCTGACTTTC.

This clonotype was picked up many times. This beta chain came through as a stray read in a library set up for alpha chains, and its size says little. The chain links TRBV6-2 or TRBV6-3 to TRBJ2-2; D could derive from TRBD1 or TRBD2 (5 bases each). This CDR3 has 14 residues. Germline CDR1 and CDR2: MNHEY and SVGEGT. The V gene lost 5 bases and the J gene lost 1 base, with 8 bases spanning the gap. CDR3 protein: CASSRDLNTGELFF. CDR3 sequence (DNA): TGTGCCAGCAGTAGGGACCTGAACACCGGGGAGCTGTTTTTT.

This clonotype has ten or more counts. Within a library made for alpha chains, this beta chain is off target, and its count is uninformative. The J gene is TRBJ1-1, the V gene TRBV6-5; 8 nucleotides agree with TRBD1. CDR1 is MNHEY, CDR2 SVGAGI, per germline. J gave up 1 base and V 7 bases, and 8 bases lay outside the gene matches. The CDR3 is made up of 15 amino acids. The chain's CDR3 is CASTPGGSRNTEAFF. The CDR3 region has the DNA TGTGCCAGCACCCCAGGGGGCAGCCGGAACACTGAAGCTTTCTTT.

At least ten counts were recorded for this clonotype. This beta chain is a stray sequence in a library constructed for alpha chains; its clone size is not meaningful. For the CDR3, the DNA is TGTGCCAGCAGCCTGGGACTAGCGGACACAGATACGCAGTATTTT. It specifies CASSLGLADTDTQYF. The chain is built from TRBV6-4 and TRBJ2-3; TRBD2 matches 11 bases. This CDR3 comprises 15 residues. Germline trimming cut 6 bases from V and 2 bases from J; bases unmatched to any gene: 4. Germline-derived CDR1 and CDR2 are MRHNA and SNTAGT.

This clonotype was observed at least ten times. This beta chain is a stray sequence in a library constructed for alpha chains; its clone size is not meaningful. The chain combines TRBV3-1 with TRBJ2-7; D tentatively fits TRBD1 or TRBD2 (5 bases each). V was clipped by 1 base and J by 3 bases, with 10 bases between them. Germline V CDR1 and CDR2: LGHDT, YNNKEL (reference sequence). This CDR3 is built from 14 residues. The CDR3 bases are TGTGCCAGCAGCCAAGGTTTGGGGGTCTACGAGCAGTACTTC. Its protein is CASSQGLGVYEQYF.

As for this clonotype: This beta chain is an unintended read in a library built for alpha chains; its size means little. This chain connects TRBV6-2 or TRBV6-3 to TRBJ1-5, with no clear D. The CDR3 runs 14 residues. Germline CDR1 reads MNHEY; CDR2 reads SVGEGT. The germline V and J ends were trimmed by 6 bases and 4 bases, with 13 bases remaining between them. CDR3: CASRRLHGNQPQHF. The CDR3 nucleotides read TGTGCCAGCAGACGGCTGCACGGGAATCAGCCCCAGCATTTT.

By sample share, this clonotype is medium-sized. The library was built for alpha chains, so this beta chain is an off-target read and its size means little. The chain has TRBV4-2 and TRBJ2-1; 11 bases are shared with TRBD2. Germline CDR1 reads LGHNA; CDR2 reads YNFKEQ. The V segment lost 0 bases and the J segment 6 bases; nucleotides outside the gene matches: 1. This CDR3 is 15 amino acids long. The DNA for the CDR3 is TGTGCCAGCAGCCAAGATAGCGGGGGGGCCAATGAGCAGTTCTTC. Translation: CASSQDSGGANEQFF.

This clonotype was recorded many times. This beta chain represents an off-target read in a library built for alpha chains; its size is of limited meaning. The V gene is TRBV9, the J gene TRBJ2-3; no reliable D call. This CDR3 is built from 12 residues. Germline CDR1 SGDLS, CDR2 YYNGEE. Trimming pared 5 bases from V and 6 bases from J, leaving 10 bases between. The CDR3 is CASSQSRDTQYF. The CDR3 region has the DNA TGTGCCAGCAGTCAGTCTCGGGATACGCAGTATTTT.

This clonotype was seen many times. Within a library made for alpha chains, this beta chain is off target, and its count is uninformative. The V and J genes are TRBV6-2 or TRBV6-3 and TRBJ2-2; a possible D gene is TRBD1 (6 bases). Trimming removed 7 bases from V and 2 bases from J, with 11 bases in between. Germline CDR1 is MNHEY and CDR2 is SVGEGT. The CDR3 is made up of 14 amino acids. The CDR3, as DNA: TGTGCCAGCAAAACCGGGACAAACACCGGGGAGCTGTTTTTT. Its translation is CASKTGTNTGELFF.

This clonotype was seen repeatedly, ten times or more. This beta chain is a stray sequence in a library constructed for alpha chains; its clone size is not meaningful. J is TRBJ2-7 and V is TRBV12-3 or TRBV12-4; D is uncertain. Trimming took 1 base from V and 5 from J, leaving 6 bases between them. CDR3 length: 12 residues. The chain's CDR3 is CASSLGGNEQYF. The CDR3 nucleotides read TGTGCCAGCAGTTTAGGAGGAAACGAGCAGTACTTC.

Many counts were recorded for this clonotype. A library prepared for alpha chains yielded this beta chain as an off-target read; its size is of little meaning. The gene calls are TRBV6-1 and TRBJ2-5; 9 positions agree with TRBD1. Trimming at V came to 6 bases and at J to 4 bases, leaving 3 bases not matched to a gene. Germline lookup yields CDR1 MNHNS and CDR2 SASEGT. The CDR3 is 13 amino acids. The CDR3 region has the DNA TGTGCCAGCAGGAACAGGGGGCTAGAGACCCAGTACTTC. The encoded protein is CASRNRGLETQYF.

In regard to this clonotype: This could be a read error, since a much larger clone is one nucleotide away. This beta chain slipped into a library made for alpha chains as a stray read, so its size is not meaningful. This chain links TRBV12-3 or TRBV12-4 with TRBJ1-2, with 7 nucleotides matching TRBD1. CDR3 length: 12 residues. The CDR3 sequence: CTSSRDSENYTF. The CDR3 DNA sequence: TGTACCAGCAGCCGGGACAGCGAGAACTACACCTTC.

This clonotype was counted a few times. With the library built for alpha chains, this beta chain is off target and its frequency is not meaningful. The chain combines TRBV20-1 with TRBJ1-5, with D tentatively TRBD1 (5 bases). This CDR3 has 15 residues. Trimming shortened V by 6 bases and J by 4 bases, and 19 bases separated the two germline ends. Germline assignment: CDR1 DFQATT and CDR2 SNEGSKA (reference sequence). CDR3 nucleotide sequence: TGCAGTGCGGTCAGGACGGGGACTCCTAATCAGCCCCAGCATTTT. Amino acids: CSAVRTGTPNQPQHF.

This clonotype has just a few counts. This beta chain is an unintended read in a library built for alpha chains; its size means little. V is TRBV12-3 or TRBV12-4 and J is TRBJ1-1; D is unresolved. V lost 5 bases to trimming and J lost 4 bases, with 14 bases between them. The CDR3 is 14 amino acids. The CDR3 sequence is CASSPHRQSTEAFF. CDR3 in DNA: TGTGCCAGCAGTCCGCACCGACAATCCACTGAAGCTTTCTTT.

In regard to this clonotype: This beta chain came through as a stray read in a library set up for alpha chains, and its size says little. CDR3 residues: CASSYTGQNTEAFF. The CDR3 coding sequence is TGTGCCAGCTCGTACACCGGACAAAACACTGAAGCTTTCTTT. The chain is built from TRBV7-9 and TRBJ1-1, with D possibly matching TRBD1 (5 bases). Trimming removed 8 bases from V and 2 bases from J, with 15 bases in between. CDR3 length equals 14 residues. Germline-derived CDR1 and CDR2 are SEHNR and FQNEAQ (reference sequence).

This clonotype was recorded at least ten times. For a library built for alpha chains, this beta chain is a stray read; little rests on its size. The V gene is TRBV21-1, the J gene TRBJ1-2; the table calls TRBD1, which could not be checked here. TRBV21-1 is a pseudogene locus. This CDR3 is 16 amino acids long. The chain's CDR3 is CASSSRRTPEAYGYTF. The CDR3 bases are TGTGCCAGCAGCTCCCGGCGGACCCCGGAGGCCTATGGCTACACCTTC.